Shown below are 10 T cell receptor beta chains from a single sample sequenced in a study of T cells in Graves' hyperthyroidism and ophthalmopathy. TCR beta CDR3 region amplification was performed from RNA transcripts. HTBI primers were used for first-round RT-PCR of the TCR CDR3. In TCRdb, the multiplex PCR reads were re-called with MiXCR into one record per CDR3 protein. The table records about 400,000 distinct CDR3 sequences, about 16% of them present only once. Sequenced sample: blood. The receptors were gathered from a woman between 55 and 75 years old with Graves' ophthalmopathy.

The chain carries TRBV27 and TRBJ1-6; D is ambiguous. The germline V gene encodes CDR1 MNHEY and CDR2 SMNVEV (reference sequence). V was clipped by 8 bases and J by 0 bases, with 17 bases between them. The CDR3 length is 17 residues. Written as DNA, the CDR3 is TGTGCCAGCCGCCCCGGCTCGATGAGCTCCTATAATTCACCCCTCCACTTT. This translates into CASRPGSMSSYNSPLHF.

This sequence joins TRBV19 and TRBJ2-1, with 11 bases aligning to TRBD2. J was trimmed by 2 bases and V by 8 bases; bases with no gene match: 5. Per germline, CDR1 LNHDA and CDR2 SQIVND (reference sequence). The CDR3 consists of 15 residues. DNA of the CDR3: TGTGCCAGTCGGGGGACTAGCGGCCCCTACAATGAGCAGTTCTTC. Encoded protein: CASRGTSGPYNEQFF.

This clonotype showed up many times. The V gene is TRBV7-9, the J gene TRBJ2-3; D call uncertain. The CDR3 sequence is 12 residues long. Germline lookup yields CDR1 SEHNR and CDR2 FQNEAQ (reference sequence). Trimming shortened V by 8 bases and J by 2 bases, and 8 bases separated the two germline ends. This chain's CDR3 is CASGSYTDTQYF. CDR3 bases: TGTGCCAGCGGATCTTACACAGATACGCAGTATTTT.

This chain uses TRBV7-2 with TRBJ2-2; 9 bases map to TRBD2. Losses at the gene ends were 4 bases for V and 3 bases for J; bases not matched to a gene: 3. The CDR3 has 15 amino acids. Germline lookup yields CDR1 SGHTA and CDR2 FQGNSA. The DNA for the CDR3 is TGTGCCAGCAGCTCCAGCGGGAGGTACACCGGGGAGCTGTTTTTT. Encoded protein: CASSSSGRYTGELFF.

The gene calls are TRBV12-3 or TRBV12-4 and TRBJ2-1; 10 bases match TRBD2. The V segment lost 5 bases and the J segment 0 bases; nucleotides outside the gene matches: 10. CDR3 size: 18 residues. The CDR3 region is CASSGLKAGGSSYNEQFF. Written as DNA, the CDR3 is TGTGCCAGCAGTGGCCTCAAAGCGGGAGGGAGCTCCTACAATGAGCAGTTCTTC.

As regards this clonotype: Possible read error: a much larger clone is one base away. The chain has TRBV5-1 and TRBJ2-1; D uncertain. CDR3 length equals 15 residues. The germline V gene encodes CDR1 SGHRS and CDR2 YFSETQ. The CDR3 DNA reads as TGCACCAGCAGCTCCAGTGGGTACGATTACAATGAGCAGTTCTTC. Translating it yields CTSSSSGYDYNEQFF.

This clonotype was counted a few times. The chain carries TRBV7-9 and TRBJ1-3; D is unclear. Trimming removed 3 bases at V and 3 bases at J, with 9 bases between. CDR3 length: 14 amino acids. Germline loops: CDR1 SEHNR, CDR2 FQNEAQ (reference sequence). The CDR3 reads CASSFLGNGNTIYF. The CDR3 DNA sequence: TGTGCCAGCAGCTTTTTGGGAAATGGAAACACCATATATTTT.

This clonotype was observed many times. Relative to the germline gene, one junction end is altered; a read error may explain this. V usage is TRBV5-1 and J usage is TRBJ2-1, with 9 nucleotides matching TRBD2. Germline V lookup: CDR1 SGHRS, CDR2 YFSETQ. This CDR3 spans 15 amino acids. The CDR3 DNA reads as TGTGCCAGCAGCTCCTTAGCGGGAGACTACAATGAGCAGTTCTTC. Amino acid sequence: CASSSLAGDYNEQFF.

This clonotype has ten or more counts. The genes are TRBV5-1 and TRBJ1-1; 7 positions agree with TRBD1. The V gene end was trimmed by 3 bases and the J gene end by 6 bases; junction bases not matched to a gene: 11. Per germline, CDR1 SGHRS and CDR2 YFSETQ. This CDR3 comprises 15 residues. The CDR3 spells CASSSGQSEFAEAFF. DNA for the CDR3: TGCGCCAGCAGCTCGGGACAGTCCGAGTTCGCTGAAGCTTTCTTT.

About this clonotype: A much more abundant neighbour one base away suggests this may be a read error. The chain combines TRBV7-3 with TRBJ2-6, with TRBD1 matching over 7 bases. V dropped 5 bases and J dropped 0; count of bases not matched to a gene: 10. Germline loops: CDR1 SGHTA, CDR2 FQGTGA. CDR3 length: 18 amino acids. The CDR3, as DNA: TGTGCCAGCAGCACCCCGACAGGGCCAAGCTCTGGGGCCAACGTCCTGACTTTC. The encoded protein is CASSTPTGPSSGANVLTF.